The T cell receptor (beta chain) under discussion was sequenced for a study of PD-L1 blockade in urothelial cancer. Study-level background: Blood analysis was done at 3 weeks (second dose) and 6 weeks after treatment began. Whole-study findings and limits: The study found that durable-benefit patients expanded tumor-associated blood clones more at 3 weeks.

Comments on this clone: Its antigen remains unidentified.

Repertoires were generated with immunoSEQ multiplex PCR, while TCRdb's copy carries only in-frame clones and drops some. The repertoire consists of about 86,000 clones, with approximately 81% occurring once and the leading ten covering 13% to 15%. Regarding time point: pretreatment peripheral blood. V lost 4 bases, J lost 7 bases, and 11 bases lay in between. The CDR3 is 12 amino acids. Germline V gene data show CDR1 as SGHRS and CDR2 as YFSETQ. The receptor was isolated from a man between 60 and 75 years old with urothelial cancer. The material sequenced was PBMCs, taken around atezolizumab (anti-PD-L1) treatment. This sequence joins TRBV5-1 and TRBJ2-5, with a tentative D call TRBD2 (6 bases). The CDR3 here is CASSLSGGTQYF. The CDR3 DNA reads TGCGCCAGCAGCCTTTCCGGGGGGACCCAGTACTTC.